A single sample is the source of the 2 T cell receptor beta chains below, sequenced in a study of beta chain features in type 1 diabetes (dated by TCRdb to 2017 to 2018). Library method: the immunoSEQ multiplex PCR assay. The entire isolated RNA was reverse transcribed using the High Capacity cDNA Reverse Transcription Kit, and thus expressed TCRB transcripts were sequenced. TCRdb's version of the immuneACCESS table is confined to in-frame rearrangements and falls short of the full clone set. An unresolved V gene accounts for under half of the shortfall where checked; the remainder is of unknown origin. The sample table contains 250,000 to 350,000 clones; only one count was recorded for about 14% of them. The ten biggest clones cover roughly 6.7% of the sample. Sequencing input: central memory CD4+ T cells from blood. Every receptor here comes from a man aged 25-40 years in good health.

The V gene is TRBV19, the J gene TRBJ2-3; D is possibly TRBD1 (5 bases). The CDR3 has 15 residues. CDR1 is LNHDA and CDR2 is SQIVND in the germline V gene (reference sequence). Deletions cut 5 bases from V and 4 bases from J, with 16 bases between. The CDR3 DNA reads as TGTGCCAGTAGTCCTAAAAGGGGCGCGGCAGATACGCAGTATTTT. Its translation is CASSPKRGAADTQYF.

The chain is built from TRBV19 and TRBJ2-1; TRBD1 matches at 7 bases. The CDR3 contains 17 residues. V shed 4 bases, J shed 7 bases, and the junction held 16 bases outside the gene matches. Germline CDR1 and CDR2: LNHDA and SQIVND (reference sequence). The CDR3 DNA sequence: TGTGCCAGTAGTACCCAGACAGGGACCCTCCAATCAAATGAGCAGTTCTTC. It yields the protein CASSTQTGTLQSNEQFF.